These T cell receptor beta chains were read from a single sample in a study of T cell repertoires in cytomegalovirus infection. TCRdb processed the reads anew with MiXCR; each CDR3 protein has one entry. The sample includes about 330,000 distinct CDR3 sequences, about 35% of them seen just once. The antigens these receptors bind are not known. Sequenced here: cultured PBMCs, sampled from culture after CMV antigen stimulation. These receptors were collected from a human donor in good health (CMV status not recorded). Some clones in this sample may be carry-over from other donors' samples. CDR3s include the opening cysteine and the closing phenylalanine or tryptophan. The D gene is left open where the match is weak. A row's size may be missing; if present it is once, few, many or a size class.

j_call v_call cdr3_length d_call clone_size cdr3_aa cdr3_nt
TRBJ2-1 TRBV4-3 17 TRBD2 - CASSQGLSGTAYNEQFF TGCGCCAGCAGCCAGGGCCTTAGCGGGACCGCTTACAATGAGCAGTTCTTC
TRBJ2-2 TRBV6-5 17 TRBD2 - CASSYFAGGPGTGELFF TGTGCCAGCAGTTACTTTGCGGGAGGGCCCGGAACCGGGGAGCTGTTTTTT
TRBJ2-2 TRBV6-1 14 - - CASSLRFYTGELFF TGTGCCAGCAGCCTCAGGTTCTACACCGGGGAGCTGTTTTTT
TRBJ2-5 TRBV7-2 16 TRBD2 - CASSLSLAGEQETQYF TGTGCCAGCAGCTTAAGTCTTGCGGGGGAACAAGAGACCCAGTACTTC
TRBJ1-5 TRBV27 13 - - CASSSSLGQPQHF TGTGCCAGCAGCTCGTCCCTGGGGCAGCCCCAGCATTTT
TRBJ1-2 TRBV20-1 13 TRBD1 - CSARTGTEHGYTF TGCAGTGCTAGAACCGGGACAGAACATGGCTACACCTTC
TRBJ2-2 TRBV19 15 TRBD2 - CASSRKVAGPGELFF TGTGCCAGTAGTAGGAAAGTAGCGGGACCCGGGGAGCTGTTTTTT
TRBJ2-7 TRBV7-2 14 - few CASSTQRVSYEQYF TGTGCCAGCAGCACCCAGCGGGTGTCCTACGAGCAGTACTTC
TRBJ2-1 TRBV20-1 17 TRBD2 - CSARDPMGAGGYNEQFF TGCAGTGCTAGAGATCCTATGGGGGCGGGAGGATACAATGAGCAGTTCTTC
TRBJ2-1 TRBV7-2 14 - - CASSLGARYNEQFF TGTGCCAGCAGCTTAGGCGCCAGGTACAATGAGCAGTTCTTC
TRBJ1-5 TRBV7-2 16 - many CASSSYIPIGNQPQHF TGTGCCAGCAGCTCGTATATTCCGATAGGCAATCAGCCCCAGCATTTT
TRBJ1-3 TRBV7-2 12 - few CASSSWGGTIYF TGTGCCAGCAGCTCCTGGGGGGGCACCATATATTTT
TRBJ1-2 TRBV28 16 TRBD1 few CASSLAGTGDIYGYTF TGTGCCAGCAGTCTCGCCGGGACAGGAGATATCTATGGCTACACCTTC
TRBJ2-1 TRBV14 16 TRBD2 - CASSQELAGEKNEQFF TGTGCCAGCAGCCAAGAGCTAGCGGGAGAGAAAAATGAGCAGTTCTTC
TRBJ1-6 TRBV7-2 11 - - CASTEGSPLHF TGTGCCAGCACCGAGGGGTCACCCCTCCACTTT
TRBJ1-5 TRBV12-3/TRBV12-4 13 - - CATRQGSNQPQHF TGTGCCACCCGCCAGGGCAGCAATCAGCCCCAGCATTTT
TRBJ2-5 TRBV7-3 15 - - CASSLTSGVTETQYF TGTGCCAGCAGCTTAACGTCGGGAGTCACAGAGACCCAGTACTTC
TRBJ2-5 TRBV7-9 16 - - CASSPPYEEDQETQYF TGTGCCAGCAGCCCACCCTACGAAGAGGACCAAGAGACCCAGTACTTC
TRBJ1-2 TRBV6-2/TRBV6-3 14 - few CASSYSTRNYGYTF TGTGCCAGCAGTTACTCGACCAGGAACTATGGCTACACCTTC
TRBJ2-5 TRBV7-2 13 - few CASSPRVQETQYF TGTGCCAGCAGTCCCCGAGTACAAGAGACCCAGTACTTC
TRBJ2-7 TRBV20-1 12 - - CSARTGSYEQYF TGCAGTGCCCGGACGGGCTCCTACGAGCAGTACTTC
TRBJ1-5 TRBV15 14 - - CATSRVGGDQPQHF TGTGCCACCAGCAGAGTTGGAGGGGATCAGCCCCAGCATTTT
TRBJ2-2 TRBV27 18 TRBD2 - CASRRGPGGLAGFGELFF TGTGCCAGCAGACGGGGGCCCGGGGGACTAGCGGGTTTTGGGGAGCTGTTTTTT
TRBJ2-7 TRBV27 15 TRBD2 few CASSPRASGRFEQYF TGTGCCAGCAGTCCCCGGGCTAGCGGGAGATTCGAGCAGTACTTC
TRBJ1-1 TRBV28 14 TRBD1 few CASILQGGDTEAFF TGTGCCAGCATTCTTCAGGGGGGGGACACTGAAGCTTTCTTT
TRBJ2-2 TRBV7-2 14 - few CASSSPDWTGELFF TGTGCCAGCAGCTCACCGGACTGGACCGGGGAGCTGTTTTTT